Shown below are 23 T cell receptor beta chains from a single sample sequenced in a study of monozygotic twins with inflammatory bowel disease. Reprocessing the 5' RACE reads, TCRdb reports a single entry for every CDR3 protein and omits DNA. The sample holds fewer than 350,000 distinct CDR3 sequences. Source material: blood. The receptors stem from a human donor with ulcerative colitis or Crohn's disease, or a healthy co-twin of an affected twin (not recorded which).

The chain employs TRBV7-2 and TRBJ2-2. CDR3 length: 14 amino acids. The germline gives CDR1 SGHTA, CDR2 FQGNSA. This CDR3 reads CASSLALNTGELFF.

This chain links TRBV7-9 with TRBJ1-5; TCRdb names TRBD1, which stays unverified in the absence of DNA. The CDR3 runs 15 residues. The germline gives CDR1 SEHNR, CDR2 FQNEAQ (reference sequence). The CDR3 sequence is CASSIRTGGNQPQHF.

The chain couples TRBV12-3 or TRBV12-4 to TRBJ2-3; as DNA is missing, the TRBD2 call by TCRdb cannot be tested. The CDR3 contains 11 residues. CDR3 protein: CASKARDTQYF.

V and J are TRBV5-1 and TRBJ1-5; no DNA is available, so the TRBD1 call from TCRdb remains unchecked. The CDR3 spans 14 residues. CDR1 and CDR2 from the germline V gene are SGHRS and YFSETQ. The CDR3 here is CASSAGTGNQPQHF.

CDR3 sequence reads: CSAMLTSRLNEQFF. The V and J genes are TRBV20-1 and TRBJ2-1; TCRdb selects TRBD2, and the lack of DNA leaves this call unchecked. The germline V gene has CDR1 DFQATT and CDR2 SNEGSKA (reference sequence). The CDR3 sequence is 14 residues long.

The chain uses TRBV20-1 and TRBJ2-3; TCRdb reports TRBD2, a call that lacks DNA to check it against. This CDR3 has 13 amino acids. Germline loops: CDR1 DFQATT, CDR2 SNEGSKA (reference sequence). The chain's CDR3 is CSAWTRGTDTQYF.

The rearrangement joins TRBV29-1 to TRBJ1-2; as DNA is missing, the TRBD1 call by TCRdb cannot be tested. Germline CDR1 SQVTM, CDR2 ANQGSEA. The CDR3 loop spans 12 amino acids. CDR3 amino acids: CSVTRGNYGYTF.

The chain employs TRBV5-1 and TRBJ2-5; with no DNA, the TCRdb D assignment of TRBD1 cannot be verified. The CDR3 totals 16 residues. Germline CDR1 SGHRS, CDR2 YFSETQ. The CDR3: CASSLNPGQAQETQYF.

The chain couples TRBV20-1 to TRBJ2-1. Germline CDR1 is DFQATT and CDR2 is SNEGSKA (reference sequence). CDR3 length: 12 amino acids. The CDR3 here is CSARVGDNEQFF.

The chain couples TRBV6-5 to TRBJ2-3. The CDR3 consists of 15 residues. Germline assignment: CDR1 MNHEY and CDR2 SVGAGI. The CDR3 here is CASSYNRESTDTQYF.

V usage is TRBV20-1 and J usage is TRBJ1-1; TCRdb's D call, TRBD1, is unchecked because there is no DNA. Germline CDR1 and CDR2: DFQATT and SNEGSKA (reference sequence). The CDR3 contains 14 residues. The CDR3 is CSASTDRENTEAFF.

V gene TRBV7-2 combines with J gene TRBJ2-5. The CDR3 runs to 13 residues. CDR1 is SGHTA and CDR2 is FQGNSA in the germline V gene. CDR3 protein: CASSLVMGETQYF.

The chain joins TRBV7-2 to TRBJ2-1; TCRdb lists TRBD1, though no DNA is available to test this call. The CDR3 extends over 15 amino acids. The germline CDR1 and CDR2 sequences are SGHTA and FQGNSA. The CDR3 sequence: CASSSPGIPYNEQFF.

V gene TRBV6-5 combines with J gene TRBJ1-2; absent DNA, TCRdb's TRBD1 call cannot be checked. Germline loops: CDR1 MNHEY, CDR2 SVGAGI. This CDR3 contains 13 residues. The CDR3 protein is CATKRQGNYGYTF.

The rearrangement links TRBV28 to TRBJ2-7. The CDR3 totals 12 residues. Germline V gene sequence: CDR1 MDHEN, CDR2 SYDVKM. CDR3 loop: CASRLGTYEQYF.

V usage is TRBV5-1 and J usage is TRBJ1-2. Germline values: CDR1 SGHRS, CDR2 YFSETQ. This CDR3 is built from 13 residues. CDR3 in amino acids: CASSRDADYGYTF.

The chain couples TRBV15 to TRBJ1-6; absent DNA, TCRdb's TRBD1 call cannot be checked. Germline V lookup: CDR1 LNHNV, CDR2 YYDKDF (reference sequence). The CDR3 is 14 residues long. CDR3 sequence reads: CATSRRDRGSTLHF.

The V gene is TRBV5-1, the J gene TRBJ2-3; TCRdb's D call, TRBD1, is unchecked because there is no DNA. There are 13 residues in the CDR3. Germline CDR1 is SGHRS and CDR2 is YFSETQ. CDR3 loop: CASSSQGADTQYF.

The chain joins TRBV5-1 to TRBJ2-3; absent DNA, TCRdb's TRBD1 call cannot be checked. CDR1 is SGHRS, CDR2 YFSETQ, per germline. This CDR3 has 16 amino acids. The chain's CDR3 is CASSSRDRGGPDTQYF.

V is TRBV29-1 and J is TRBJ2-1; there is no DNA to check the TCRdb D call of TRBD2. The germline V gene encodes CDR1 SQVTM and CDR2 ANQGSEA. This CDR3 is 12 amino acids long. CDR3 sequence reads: CSVEARADEQFF.

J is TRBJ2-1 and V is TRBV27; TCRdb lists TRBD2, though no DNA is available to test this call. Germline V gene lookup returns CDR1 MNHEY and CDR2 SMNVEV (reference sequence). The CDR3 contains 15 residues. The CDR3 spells CASSFIAGGPNEQFF.

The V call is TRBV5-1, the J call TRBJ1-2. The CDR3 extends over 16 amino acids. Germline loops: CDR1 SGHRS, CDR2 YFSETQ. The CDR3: CASSLEPFGDNYGYTF.

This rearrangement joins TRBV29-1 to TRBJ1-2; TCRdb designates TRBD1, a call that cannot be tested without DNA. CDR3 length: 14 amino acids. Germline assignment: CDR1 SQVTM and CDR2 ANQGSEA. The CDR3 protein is CSVALPGTGGGYTF.